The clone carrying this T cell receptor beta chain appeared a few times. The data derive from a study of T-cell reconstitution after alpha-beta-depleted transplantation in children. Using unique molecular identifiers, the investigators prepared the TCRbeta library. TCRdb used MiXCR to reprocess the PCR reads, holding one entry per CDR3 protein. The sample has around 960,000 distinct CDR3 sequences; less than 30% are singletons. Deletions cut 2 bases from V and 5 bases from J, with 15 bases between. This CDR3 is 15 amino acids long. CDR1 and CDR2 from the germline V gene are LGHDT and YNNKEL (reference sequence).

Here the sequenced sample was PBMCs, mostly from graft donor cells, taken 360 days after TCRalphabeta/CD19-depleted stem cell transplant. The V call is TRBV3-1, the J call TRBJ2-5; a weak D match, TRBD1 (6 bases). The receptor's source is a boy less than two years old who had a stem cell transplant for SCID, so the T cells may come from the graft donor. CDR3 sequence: CASSQNGHREETQYF. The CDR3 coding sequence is TGTGCCAGCAGCCAAAACGGACACAGGGAGGAGACCCAGTACTTC.